This T cell receptor beta chain was obtained from a study of T-cell reconstitution after alpha-beta-depleted transplantation in children. Study results and caveats: Several hundred graft clones that had expanded were reportedly the source of alpha-beta T cells about two months after transplant.

There are many counts of this clonotype. Its matching antigen is unknown. Construction of the TCRbeta library involved unique molecular identifiers. TCRdb used MiXCR to reprocess the PCR reads, holding one entry per CDR3 protein. The sample contains 250,000 to 400,000 distinct CDR3 sequences, around 25% of which appear only once. Here the sequenced sample was PBMCs, mostly from graft donor cells, taken 180 days after TCRalphabeta/CD19-depleted stem cell transplant. This receptor was obtained from a male patient between 10 and 17 years old who had a stem cell transplant for acute lymphoblastic leukemia, so the T cells may come from the graft donor.

The CDR3 loop is CASSLAKRQASYEQYF. The CDR3 nucleotides are TGCGCCAGCAGCTTGGCCAAAAGGCAGGCTTCCTACGAGCAGTACTTC. The rearrangement joins TRBV5-1 to TRBJ2-7; no clear D gene. From germline, CDR1 is SGHRS and CDR2 YFSETQ. V was pared by 0 bases and J by 1 base, with 14 bases between. The CDR3 spans 16 residues.